This T cell receptor beta chain was observed in a study of blood T cell repertoires in COVID-19. The wider study: Acute-phase and convalescent COVID-19 samples originated in the United States, Italy and Spain.

As handled by the study authors: Reference gene primer amplification gave nucleated cell count estimates. TCRdb's table, derived via immunoSEQ multiplex PCR, lists solely in-frame clones and lacks some. That table furnishes V, J and clone size, whereas the DNA furnished D and trimming. Among 200,000 or so clones listed, about 85% were seen once. This clone came up once. Germline V gene sequence: CDR1 SQVTM, CDR2 ANQGSEA. The ends lost 4 bases at V and 4 bases at J; junction bases unmatched: 3. The CDR3 runs to 13 residues. Sequenced sample: peripheral blood. The sequence was collected from a man aged 50 or older who had recovered from COVID-19. The chain combines TRBV29-1 with TRBJ1-5; the match to TRBD1 covers 8 bases. In DNA form, the CDR3 reads TGCAGCGTTGCCCAGGGGGCAAATCAGCCCCAGCATTTT. Translating it yields CSVAQGANQPQHF. Looking up the rest from reference TRBV29-1 and TRBJ1-5 gives the full variable domain: SAVISQKPSRDICQRGTSLTIQCQVDSQVTMMFWYRQQPGQSLTLIATANQGSEATYESGFVIDKFPISRPNLTFSTLTVSNMSPEDSSIYLCSVAQGANQPQHFGDGTRLSIL.